This TCR beta chain was sequenced for a study of cytomegalovirus exposure and HLA in healthy donors. Germline V gene lookup returns CDR1 SGDLS and CDR2 YYNGEE. The length of the CDR3 is 14 residues. The ends were cut back, 4 bases at V and 0 bases at J, with 11 bases in the middle. In its sample, this clone was seen a few times. The PCR was carried out with 60 Vbeta primers and 13 Jbeta primers. Clones were sequenced by immunoSEQ multiplex PCR, and TCRdb holds only the in-frame ones, with some missing. This sample has 100,000 to 150,000 clones, with around 83% found just once. The sequence was obtained from a woman under 30 in good health and CMV-seropositive. Sequenced sample: PBMCs. The chain carries TRBV9 and TRBJ2-7; D call uncertain. The CDR3 here is CASSTGGSSYEQYF. Written as DNA, the CDR3 is TGTGCCAGCAGCACCGGCGGTAGCTCCTACGAGCAGTACTTC.